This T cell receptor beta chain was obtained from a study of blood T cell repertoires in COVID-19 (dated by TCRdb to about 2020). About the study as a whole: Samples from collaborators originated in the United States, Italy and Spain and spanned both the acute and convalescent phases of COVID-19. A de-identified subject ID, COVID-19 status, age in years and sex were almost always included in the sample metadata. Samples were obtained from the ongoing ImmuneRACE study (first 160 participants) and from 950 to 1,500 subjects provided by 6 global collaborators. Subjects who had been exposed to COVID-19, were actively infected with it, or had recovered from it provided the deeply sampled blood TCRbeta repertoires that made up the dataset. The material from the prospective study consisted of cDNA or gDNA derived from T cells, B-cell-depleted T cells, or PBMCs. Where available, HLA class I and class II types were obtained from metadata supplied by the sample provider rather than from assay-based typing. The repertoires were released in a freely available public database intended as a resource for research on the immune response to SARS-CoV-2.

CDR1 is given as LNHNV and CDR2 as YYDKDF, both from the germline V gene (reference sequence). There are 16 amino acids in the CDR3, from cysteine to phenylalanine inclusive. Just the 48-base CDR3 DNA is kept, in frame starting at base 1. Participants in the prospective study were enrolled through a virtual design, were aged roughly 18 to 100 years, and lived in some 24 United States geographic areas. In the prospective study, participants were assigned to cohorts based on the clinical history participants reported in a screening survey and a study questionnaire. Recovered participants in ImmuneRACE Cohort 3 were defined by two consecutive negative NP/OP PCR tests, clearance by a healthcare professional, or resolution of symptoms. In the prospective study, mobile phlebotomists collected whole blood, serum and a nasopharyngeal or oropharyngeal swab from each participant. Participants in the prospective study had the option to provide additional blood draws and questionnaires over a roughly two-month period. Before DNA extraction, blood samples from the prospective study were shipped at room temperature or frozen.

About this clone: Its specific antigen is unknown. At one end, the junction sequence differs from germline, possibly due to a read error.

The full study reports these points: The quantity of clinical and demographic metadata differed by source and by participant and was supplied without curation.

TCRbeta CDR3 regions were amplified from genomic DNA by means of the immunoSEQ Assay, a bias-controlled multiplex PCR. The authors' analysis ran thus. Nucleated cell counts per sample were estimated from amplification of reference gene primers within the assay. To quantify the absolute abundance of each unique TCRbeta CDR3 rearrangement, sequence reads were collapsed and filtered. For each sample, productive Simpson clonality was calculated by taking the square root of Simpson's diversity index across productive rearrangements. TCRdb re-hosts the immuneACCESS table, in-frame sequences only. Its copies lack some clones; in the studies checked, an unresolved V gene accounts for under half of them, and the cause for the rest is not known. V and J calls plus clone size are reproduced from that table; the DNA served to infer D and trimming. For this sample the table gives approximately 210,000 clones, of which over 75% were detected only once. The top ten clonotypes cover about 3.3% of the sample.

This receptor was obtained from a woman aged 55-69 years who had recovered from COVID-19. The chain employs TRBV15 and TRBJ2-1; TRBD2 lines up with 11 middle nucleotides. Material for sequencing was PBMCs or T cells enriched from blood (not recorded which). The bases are TGTGCCAACAGCAGAGATCTAGCGGGGGGATACAATGAGCAGTTCTTC. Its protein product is CANSRDLAGGYNEQFF.